The 10 T cell receptor beta chains reported below all come from one sample, sequenced in a study of siplizumab effects on memory and regulatory T cells. TCRdb's table, derived via immunoSEQ multiplex PCR, lists solely in-frame clones and lacks some. The sample has 100,000 or so clones; about 93% are singletons. The specimen sequenced was Tregs sorted from blood. All receptors derive from a human donor in good health.

The V and J genes are TRBV28 and TRBJ1-4; D uncertain. V lost 4 bases to trimming and J lost 8 bases, with 8 bases between them. Germline assignment: CDR1 MDHEN and CDR2 SYDVKM. The CDR3 extends over 12 amino acids. In DNA form, the CDR3 reads TGTGCCAGCAGTTCGGCGATCGAAAAACTGTTTTTT. Translation gives CASSSAIEKLFF.

The rearrangement uses TRBV5-1 and TRBJ2-3, with a weak D call TRBD2 (6 bases). The V gene's germline CDR1 is SGHRS and CDR2 YFSETQ. CDR3 length: 14 residues. The V end lost 5 bases, the J end lost 3 bases, and 13 bases lay between the germline ends. CDR3 in amino acids: CASSRDFKTDTQYF. DNA of the CDR3: TGCGCCAGCAGTCGGGACTTCAAAACAGATACGCAGTATTTT.

V is TRBV18 and J is TRBJ2-7; TRBD1 matches at 9 bases. V lost 5 bases, J lost 2 bases, and 1 base stayed unmatched. The CDR3 contains 13 residues. From germline, CDR1 is KGHSH and CDR2 LQKENI. For the CDR3, the DNA is TGTGCCAGCTCAAGACAGGGGGCCTACGAGCAGTACTTC. Translation gives CASSRQGAYEQYF.

V gene TRBV29-1 combines with J gene TRBJ2-3, with D maybe TRBD1 (5 bases). Germline V gene data show CDR1 as SQVTM and CDR2 as ANQGSEA. V lost 3 bases, J lost 3 bases, and 10 bases lay in between. This CDR3 is 13 amino acids long. The CDR3 DNA reads TGCAGCGTTGACCCAAGGACAACAGATACGCAGTATTTT. Protein sequence: CSVDPRTTDTQYF.

V gene TRBV5-1 combines with J gene TRBJ2-1, with 10 bases fitting TRBD1. Trimming removed 1 base from V and 9 bases from J; junction bases left unmatched: 10. CDR1 is SGHRS, CDR2 YFSETQ, per germline. The CDR3 runs to 16 residues. The CDR3 protein is CASSLPGTGVAGEQFF. CDR3 nucleotides: TGCGCCAGCAGCTTGCCCGGGACAGGGGTGGCCGGTGAGCAGTTCTTC.

This chain joins TRBV2 and TRBJ1-4; TRBD1 agrees at 7 bases. Looked up from germline, CDR1 is SNHLY and CDR2 is FYNNEI. V shed 6 bases and J 10 bases; nucleotides not matched to a gene: 5. The CDR3 loop spans 12 amino acids. CDR3 in amino acids: CASRTGYRKLFF. Here the CDR3 DNA reads TGTGCCAGCAGGACAGGGTACAGAAAACTGTTTTTT. Full variable domain (missing parts from reference TRBV2 and TRBJ1-4): EPEVTQTPSHQVTQMGQEVILRCVPISNHLYFYWYRQILGQKVEFLVSFYNNEISEKSEIFDDQFSVERPDGSNFTLKIRSTKLEDSAMYFCASRTGYRKLFFGSGTQLSVL.

This clone showed up just once. A junction end diverges from the germline sequence, so it may reflect a read error. The rearrangement joins TRBV2 to TRBJ1-2, with 7 bases matching TRBD1. CDR3 length: 15 amino acids. Germline values: CDR1 SNHLY, CDR2 FYNNEI. This CDR3 is CASSEHRGHDYRERF. In DNA form, the CDR3 reads TGTGCCAGCAGTGAACATAGGGGGCACGACTATAGGGAGAGATTC.

V usage is TRBV11-2 and J usage is TRBJ1-2; D not resolved. Trimming removed 0 bases at V and 8 bases at J, with 7 bases between. Germline CDR1 and CDR2: SGHAT and FQNNGV. This CDR3 has 12 amino acids. The chain's CDR3 is CASSLDMRGYTF. CDR3 DNA: TGTGCCAGCAGCTTAGATATGCGAGGCTACACCTTC.

The CDR3 reads CASSRKKLPTDTQYF. CDR3 in DNA: TGTGCCAGCAGCCGGAAGAAATTACCCACAGATACGCAGTATTTT. This chain joins TRBV7-2 and TRBJ2-3; unclear D gene. There are 15 residues in the CDR3. Germline values: CDR1 SGHTA, CDR2 FQGNSA. V was trimmed by 5 bases and J by 2 bases, leaving 14 bases between them. Drawing the rest from reference TRBV7-2 and TRBJ2-3, the complete variable domain is GAGVSQSPSNKVTEKGKDVELRCDPISGHTALYWYRQSLGQGLEFLIYFQGNSAPDKSGLPSDRFSAERTGGSVSTLTIQRTQQEDSAVYLCASSRKKLPTDTQYFGPGTRLTVL.

There are a few counts of this clone. The chain employs TRBV20-1 and TRBJ1-1, with D uncertain. The CDR3 runs 11 residues. Trimming took 6 bases from V and 7 from J, leaving 12 bases between them. Germline assignment: CDR1 DFQATT and CDR2 SNEGSKA (reference sequence). In DNA form, the CDR3 reads TGCAGTGCCCTTGGTCCGGGTGAAGCTTTCTTT. Translated, it gives CSALGPGEAFF.